This T cell receptor (beta chain) was captured in a study of shared clonotypes between healthy human individuals. The table lists this clone with a few counts. This table comes from immunoSEQ multiplex PCR, and its TCRdb copy is limited to in-frame clones, with some not included. The data contain some 510,000 clones, 79% of them singletons. V was shortened by 4 bases and J by 2 bases, with 16 bases between the two germline ends. The CDR3 extends over 15 amino acids. CDR1 and CDR2 (germline): GTSNPN, SVGIG (reference sequence). J is TRBJ2-3 and V is TRBV30; D perhaps matches TRBD1 (7 bases). Sequences were obtained from PBMCs. The sequence came from a woman aged 40 to 50 in good health. Some clones in this sample may be carry-over from other donors' samples. The CDR3 spells CAWMYAGQNTDTQYF. The CDR3 nucleotides read TGTGCCTGGATGTACGCGGGACAGAACACAGATACGCAGTATTTT.